The 24 T cell receptor beta chains below come from one sample, sequenced in a study of cytomegalovirus exposure and HLA in healthy donors. 60 Vbeta and 13 Jbeta primers were used in PCR. Libraries were prepared by immunoSEQ multiplex PCR; TCRdb keeps only in-frame clonotypes and omits some of them. Among 100,000 to 150,000 clones listed, about 82% were seen once. Sample: PBMCs. Receptors originate from a boy aged 5-17 years in good health and CMV-seronegative.

The chain has TRBV4-1 and TRBJ2-1; maybe TRBD1 (6 bases). Trimming shortened V by 2 bases and J by 2 bases, and 13 bases separated the two germline ends. The CDR3 covers 16 residues. Germline values: CDR1 MGHRA, CDR2 YSYEKL. The CDR3 sequence: CASSQSPTGTYNEQFF. CDR3 in DNA: TGCGCCAGCAGCCAATCCCCGACAGGTACCTACAATGAGCAGTTCTTC.

This clone was detected only once. The chain links TRBV9 to TRBJ2-3; TRBD2 aligns across 10 bases. The CDR3 sequence is 15 residues long. Germline V gene data show CDR1 as SGDLS and CDR2 as YYNGEE. V was pared by 6 bases and J by 4 bases, with 8 bases of the junction left unmatched. The CDR3 DNA follows: TGTGCCAGCACCAGAGGGCTAGCGGGGGCAGATACGCAGTATTTT. Residues: CASTRGLAGADTQYF.

This chain links TRBV6-5 with TRBJ2-4; possibly TRBD1 for D (5 bases). V lost 5 bases and J lost 6, with 14 bases in between. The CDR3 runs to 14 residues. Germline V CDR1 and CDR2: MNHEY, SVGAGI. The CDR3 DNA reads as TGTGCCAGCAGTCAGGGTCCAGTTGGAAACATTCAGTACTTC. It codes for CASSQGPVGNIQYF.

The V gene is TRBV10-3, the J gene TRBJ2-7; TRBD1 agrees at 9 bases. This CDR3 spans 14 amino acids. The V gene end was trimmed by 6 bases and the J gene end by 5 bases; junction bases not matched to a gene: 8. Germline-derived CDR1 and CDR2 are ENHRY and SYGVKD. CDR3 coding DNA: TGTGCCATCAGAGGCAGGACAGGGGCTAACGAGCAGTACTTC. Its translation: CAIRGRTGANEQYF.

The genes are TRBV5-1 and TRBJ2-1; TRBD2 matches at 7 bases. The ends lost 7 bases at V and 0 bases at J; junction bases unmatched: 10. The CDR3 runs to 16 residues. The germline V gene has CDR1 SGHRS and CDR2 YFSETQ. CDR3 sequence: CASALGERDSYNEQFF. The CDR3 bases are TGCGCCAGCGCCCTTGGGGAGCGGGACTCCTACAATGAGCAGTTCTTC. Filled out from reference TRBV5-1 and TRBJ2-1, the complete variable domain reads KAGVTQTPRYLIKTRGQQVTLSCSPISGHRSVSWYQQTPGQGLQFLFEYFSETQRNKGNFPGRFSGRQFSNSRSEMNVSTLELGDSALYLCASALGERDSYNEQFFGPGTRLTVL.

The chain combines TRBV14 with TRBJ1-4, with 8 bases aligning to TRBD1. Germline lookup yields CDR1 SGHDN and CDR2 FVKESK. The CDR3 is made up of 15 amino acids. V shed 5 bases, J shed 8 bases, and the junction held 10 bases outside the gene matches. The CDR3 nucleotides are TGTGCCAGCAGCTCTAGGACAGGGAATAAAGAAAAACTGTTTTTT. Its translation: CASSSRTGNKEKLFF.

This clone was recorded only once. V and J are TRBV9 and TRBJ2-1, with TRBD2 matching 10 bases. CDR1 is SGDLS and CDR2 is YYNGEE in the germline V gene. V gave up 4 bases and J gave up 9 bases; unmatched junction bases: 10. The CDR3 extends over 15 amino acids. The CDR3 DNA reads as TGTGCCAGCAGCTCACCAAGCGGGAGGGCCAGTGAGCAGTTCTTC. This sequence encodes CASSSPSGRASEQFF.

The rearrangement links TRBV5-1 to TRBJ2-2; 10 bases agree with TRBD2. The CDR3 extends over 23 amino acids. The V and J ends lost 4 bases and 3 bases, in that order; junction bases with no gene match: 27. Looked up from germline, CDR1 is SGHRS and CDR2 is YFSETQ. CDR3: CASSGDPTRTSGPKGWDTGELFF. The CDR3 DNA follows: TGCGCCAGCAGCGGAGATCCTACCAGGACTAGCGGCCCAAAGGGGTGGGACACCGGGGAGCTGTTTTTT.

Turning to this clone: The same CDR3 arises from other DNA sequences in this sample as well. The genes are TRBV7-2 and TRBJ1-1, with D perhaps TRBD1 (5 bases). The CDR3 is 14 residues long. Trimming shortened V by 4 bases and J by 5 bases, and 14 bases separated the two germline ends. The V gene's germline CDR1 is SGHTA and CDR2 FQGNSA. CDR3 sequence reads: CASSSQGRRTEAFF. CDR3 nucleotides: TGTGCCAGCAGCTCCCAGGGAAGGCGGACTGAAGCTTTCTTT.

The gene calls are TRBV6-1 and TRBJ1-1; tentative D call: TRBD1 (5 bases). The CDR3 is 17 amino acids. V shed 2 bases and J shed 0 bases, with 16 bases lying between them. Germline CDR1 is MNHNS and CDR2 is SASEGT. CDR3 residues: CASSEYQGRILNTEAFF. The CDR3 nucleotides read TGTGCCAGCAGTGAATATCAGGGTAGGATTTTGAACACTGAAGCTTTCTTT.

The chain joins TRBV9 to TRBJ2-5, with 9 bases lining up with TRBD2. Germline CDR1 SGDLS, CDR2 YYNGEE. V lost 0 bases to trimming and J lost 4 bases; unmatched junction nucleotides: 10. The CDR3 runs 17 residues. The chain's CDR3 is CASSVGVSGRSGETQYF. DNA for the CDR3: TGTGCCAGCAGCGTAGGTGTTAGCGGGAGAAGTGGAGAGACCCAGTACTTC.

The chain joins TRBV11-2 to TRBJ1-3; D is perhaps TRBD1 (5 bases). The V end lost 8 bases, the J end lost 4 bases, and 21 bases lay between the germline ends. This CDR3 spans 16 amino acids. Looked up from germline, CDR1 is SGHAT and CDR2 is FQNNGV. CDR3 in amino acids: CASASKGSPPGNTIYF. CDR3 in DNA: TGTGCCAGCGCGTCCAAGGGGTCCCCCCCCGGAAACACCATATATTTT.

The chain recombines TRBV7-9 with TRBJ2-7; TRBD2 is a possible D gene (5 bases). The length of the CDR3 is 17 residues. The germline V gene encodes CDR1 SEHNR and CDR2 FQNEAQ (reference sequence). V lost 2 bases to trimming and J lost 0 bases, with 17 bases between them. In DNA, the CDR3 is TGTGCCAGCAGCTTAATTCCTGGAGGCTTGGTCTCCTACGAGCAGTACTTC. This gives the protein CASSLIPGGLVSYEQYF.

This chain links TRBV7-9 with TRBJ2-1; D is ambiguous. The V gene lost 1 base and the J gene lost 5 bases, with 9 bases spanning the gap. This CDR3 is built from 14 residues. In germline, CDR1 is SEHNR, CDR2 FQNEAQ (reference sequence). The CDR3 nucleotides read TGTGCCAGCAGCTTAGTCGACAACGACAATGAGCAGTTCTTC. This encodes CASSLVDNDNEQFF.

The chain carries TRBV15 and TRBJ2-7; tentatively, D is TRBD2 (6 bases). Trimming removed 4 bases at V and 0 bases at J, with 10 bases between. The CDR3 runs 14 residues. Germline CDR1 LNHNV, CDR2 YYDKDF (reference sequence). The CDR3 DNA follows: TGTGCCACCAGCAACAGCGGGCTCTCCTACGAGCAGTACTTC. It encodes CATSNSGLSYEQYF.

The J gene is TRBJ2-7, the V gene TRBV30; TRBD1 matches at 11 bases. The CDR3 length is 14 residues. J was trimmed by 1 base and V by 1 base; bases with no gene match: 0. In germline, CDR1 is GTSNPN, CDR2 SVGIG (reference sequence). The CDR3 coding sequence is TGTGCCTGGAGTGGGGACAGGGGGTCCTACGAGCAGTACTTC. Translated: CAWSGDRGSYEQYF.

This clone has just a few counts. V and J are TRBV19 and TRBJ1-5; 8 positions match TRBD1. The length of the CDR3 is 17 residues. Germline V gives CDR1 LNHDA, CDR2 SQIVND (reference sequence). J was trimmed by 2 bases and V by 1 base; bases with no gene match: 7. The chain's CDR3 is CASSIVGGQAGNQPQHF. The CDR3 nucleotides are TGTGCCAGTAGTATAGTGGGGGGACAGGCCGGCAATCAGCCCCAGCATTTT.

The chain employs TRBV7-2 and TRBJ2-7; a possible D gene is TRBD1 (6 bases). The CDR3 extends over 14 amino acids. Germline V gene lookup returns CDR1 SGHTA and CDR2 FQGNSA. Trimming left V 3 bases short and J 4 bases short, with 13 bases between. CDR3 protein: CASSFAGARYEQYF. The CDR3 bases are TGTGCCAGCAGCTTTGCAGGGGCTAGATACGAGCAGTACTTC.

The chain links TRBV29-1 to TRBJ1-4, with D possibly being TRBD1 (5 bases). CDR3 length equals 15 residues. CDR1 SQVTM and CDR2 ANQGSEA come from the germline V gene. V lost 6 bases to trimming and J lost 4 bases, with 18 bases between them. CDR3 loop: CSVKQNGQGNEKLFF. As DNA, the CDR3 is TGCAGCGTCAAACAGAATGGGCAGGGTAATGAAAAACTGTTTTTT. Looking up the rest from reference TRBV29-1 and TRBJ1-4 gives the full variable domain: SAVISQKPSRDICQRGTSLTIQCQVDSQVTMMFWYRQQPGQSLTLIATANQGSEATYESGFVIDKFPISRPNLTFSTLTVSNMSPEDSSIYLCSVKQNGQGNEKLFFGSGTQLSVL.

The chain joins TRBV6-5 to TRBJ2-2, with TRBD1 as a possible D gene (5 bases). This CDR3 has 14 amino acids. Deletions cut 2 bases from V and 7 bases from J, with 11 bases between. Germline V lookup: CDR1 MNHEY, CDR2 SVGAGI. The CDR3 region is CASSYTRVGGELFF. CDR3 nucleotide sequence: TGTGCCAGCAGTTACACCAGGGTCGGCGGGGAGCTGTTTTTT.

The chain recombines TRBV5-1 with TRBJ2-5, with TRBD2 identical over 15 bases. V lost 0 bases, J lost 5 bases, and 5 bases stayed unmatched. The CDR3 has 17 residues. The germline CDR1 and CDR2 sequences are SGHRS and YFSETQ. CDR3 region: CASSLGTSGRARETQYF. The CDR3 DNA is TGCGCCAGCAGCTTGGGGACTAGCGGGAGGGCCCGGGAGACCCAGTACTTC.

The chain uses TRBV5-1 and TRBJ1-5; D is possibly TRBD1 (5 bases). CDR3 length: 19 residues. CDR1 is SGHRS and CDR2 is YFSETQ in the germline V gene. Trimming took off 0 bases at V and 2 bases at J, with 21 bases between the two ends. Written as DNA, the CDR3 is TGCGCCAGCAGCTTGGAGGGTTCGTCGGGGGGAGGTGGCAATCAGCCCCAGCATTTT. Protein sequence: CASSLEGSSGGGGNQPQHF.

The V call is TRBV5-1, the J call TRBJ2-1; 7 nucleotides agree with TRBD1. Per the germline V gene, CDR1 is SGHRS and CDR2 is YFSETQ. The CDR3 is made up of 14 amino acids. Unmatched junction bases numbered 2, after V lost 0 bases and J lost 5 bases. The CDR3 reads CASSLGGQNNEQFF. The CDR3 DNA reads as TGCGCCAGCAGCTTGGGGGGACAGAACAATGAGCAGTTCTTC.

The CDR3 DNA reads TGCGCCAGCAGCTCCGGGGTAGGGGGCGAAAAACTGTTTTTT. Translation gives CASSSGVGGEKLFF. The rearrangement uses TRBV5-1 and TRBJ1-4, with 7 bases lining up with TRBD1. Germline CDR1 reads SGHRS; CDR2 reads YFSETQ. V lost 3 bases to trimming and J lost 8 bases; unmatched junction nucleotides: 7. The CDR3 extends over 14 amino acids.